One sample yielded the 14 T cell receptor beta chains listed below, sequenced in a study of T-cell memory formation after mild COVID-19. One entry per CDR3 protein results from TCRdb running MiXCR on the 5' RACE reads. The profile shows under 300,000 distinct CDR3 sequences, roughly 17% of them singletons. The sequenced sample was PBMCs or a T cell subset sorted from them (not recorded which). The receptor source for this set is a man aged 18 to 35 who had mild COVID-19 (a few samples of this study predate the infection). Cell type and time point are not known.

This clonotype was seen a few times. The CDR3 region is CASSSNPGVAKNIQYF. DNA for the CDR3: TGTGCCAGCAGCTCTAACCCTGGAGTAGCCAAAAACATTCAGTACTTC. J is TRBJ2-4 and V is TRBV12-3 or TRBV12-4; D unclear. Between the trimmed V and J ends, which lost 6 bases and 0 bases, there was a span of 15 bases. CDR3 length: 16 residues.

DNA of the CDR3: TGCGCCAGCAGCTCGGGGATAGGGGGATGGGCCCAAGAGACCCAGTACTTC. Translated, it gives CASSSGIGGWAQETQYF. The chain has TRBV5-1 and TRBJ2-5; D perhaps matches TRBD1 (6 bases). CDR1 SGHRS and CDR2 YFSETQ come from the germline V gene. The V end lost 3 bases, the J end lost 1 base, and 19 bases lay between the germline ends. The CDR3 is made up of 17 amino acids.

This clonotype came up a few times. This chain joins TRBV28 and TRBJ1-2; no clear D gene. V was shortened by 6 bases and J by 4 bases, with 21 bases between the two germline ends. This CDR3 region has 16 residues. Germline CDR1 MDHEN, CDR2 SYDVKM. CDR3 DNA sequence: TGTGCCAGCAGCCTCATTGGGCAGGCGGCCCCCTATGGCTACACCTTC. Its protein is CASSLIGQAAPYGYTF.

This clonotype occurred a few times. V and J are TRBV6-5 and TRBJ1-2; possible D gene TRBD1, 6 bases. CDR1 is MNHEY and CDR2 is SVGAGI in the germline V gene. This CDR3 has 14 residues. The V end lost 5 bases, the J end lost 4 bases, and 14 bases lay between the germline ends. DNA for the CDR3: TGTGCCAGCAGTCCTTTTCGGGGGGCCTATGGCTACACCTTC. Residues: CASSPFRGAYGYTF.

The CDR3 nucleotides read TGTGCCAGCAGTTTCGGGGGGGGCGCTCGAGCAGATACGCAGTATTTT. The encoded protein is CASSFGGGARADTQYF. The chain uses TRBV12-3 or TRBV12-4 and TRBJ2-3; 8 positions match TRBD2. Trimming cost V 3 bases and J 4 bases; bases outside gene matches: 9. The CDR3 is made up of 16 amino acids.

The gene calls are TRBV10-3 and TRBJ1-1; 10 nucleotides match TRBD1. Germline CDR1 and CDR2: ENHRY and SYGVKD. V shed 1 base and J 2 bases; nucleotides not matched to a gene: 7. The CDR3 runs 17 residues. The CDR3 loop is CAISEFRQGAENTEAFF. DNA of the CDR3: TGTGCCATCAGTGAGTTTAGACAGGGGGCAGAAAACACTGAAGCTTTCTTT.

The chain is built from TRBV3-1 and TRBJ1-2; D remains unclear. From germline, CDR1 is LGHDT and CDR2 YNNKEL (reference sequence). The CDR3 covers 15 residues. The ends were cut back, 2 bases at V and 4 bases at J, with 14 bases in the middle. CDR3 nucleotides: TGTGCCAGCAGCCAATCGGCGATCACGATCTATGGCTACACCTTC. Translation: CASSQSAITIYGYTF.

This clonotype was observed a few times. V is TRBV30 and J is TRBJ2-7; D is possibly TRBD1 or TRBD2 (5 bases each). Trimming removed 1 base at V and 2 bases at J, with 6 bases between. CDR3 length equals 12 residues. In germline, CDR1 is GTSNPN, CDR2 SVGIG (reference sequence). The CDR3 is CAWSGGPYEQYF. The CDR3 DNA reads TGTGCCTGGAGTGGGGGACCCTACGAGCAGTACTTC.

This clonotype was detected many times. The genes are TRBV5-1 and TRBJ2-7; 10 bases align to TRBD1. The CDR3 spans 13 residues. The germline CDR1 and CDR2 sequences are SGHRS and YFSETQ. With V trimmed by 5 bases and J by 11 bases, 10 bases remained unmatched. CDR3 nucleotide sequence: TGCGCCAGCAGTCCTGACAGGGGGCTTCATGAGTACGTC. Translating it yields CASSPDRGLHEYV.

This clonotype was seen more than once but under ten times. The J gene is TRBJ2-7, the V gene TRBV12-3 or TRBV12-4; 7 bases are a match to TRBD1. V lost 3 bases, J lost 2 bases, and 4 bases stayed unmatched. The CDR3 totals 14 residues. This CDR3 is CASSFQGEAYEQYF. The CDR3 DNA reads as TGTGCCAGCAGTTTCCAGGGGGAAGCCTACGAGCAGTACTTC.

In its sample, this clonotype was seen a few times. The V gene is TRBV28, the J gene TRBJ1-5; 7 bases align to TRBD1. This CDR3 is 14 amino acids long. After removal of 6 bases from V and 5 bases from J, the junction contained 7 bases not matched to a gene. Germline V gene sequence: CDR1 MDHEN, CDR2 SYDVKM. CDR3 region: CASRRQGWDQPQHF. In nucleotides, the CDR3 is TGTGCCAGCAGACGACAGGGTTGGGATCAGCCCCAGCATTTT.

This clonotype was found once. This rearrangement joins TRBV6-2 or TRBV6-3 to TRBJ2-2; TRBD1 aligns across 9 bases. The V gene end was trimmed by 4 bases and the J gene end by 6 bases; junction bases not matched to a gene: 3. CDR3 size: 14 residues. Germline CDR1 reads MNHEY; CDR2 reads SVGEGT. CDR3 sequence (DNA): TGTGCCAGCAGTTGGACAGGGGAGGCCGGGGAGCTGTTTTTT. Its translation: CASSWTGEAGELFF.

The sample holds a few counts of this clonotype. The rearrangement joins TRBV29-1 to TRBJ2-7, with 10 bases fitting TRBD1. The ends lost 6 bases at V and 4 bases at J; junction bases unmatched: 9. The germline CDR1 and CDR2 sequences are SQVTM and ANQGSEA. CDR3 length: 14 residues. The CDR3 nucleotides read TGCAGCGTCGTCCGGGACAGGGGAGTTTACGAGCAGTACTTC. Amino acids: CSVVRDRGVYEQYF.

This clonotype was counted only a few times. This chain links TRBV5-1 with TRBJ2-3; D might be TRBD2 (6 bases). V was cut by 6 bases and J by 2 bases, with 16 bases left in between. In germline, CDR1 is SGHRS, CDR2 YFSETQ. The CDR3 spans 15 residues. The CDR3 nucleotides read TGCGCCAGCACCCCCCTGGGGGGTTTCACAGATACGCAGTATTTT. The encoded protein is CASTPLGGFTDTQYF.